The entry that follows covers one T cell receptor beta chain sequence. This sample stems from a study of shared clonotypes between healthy human individuals. V lost 6 bases and J lost 1, with 18 bases in between. CDR3 length equals 16 residues. CDR1 is KGHSH and CDR2 is LQKENI in the germline V gene. Libraries were prepared by immunoSEQ multiplex PCR; TCRdb keeps only in-frame clonotypes and omits some of them. The data hold some 2.3 million clones, with 80% to 95% observed a single time. A CD45RA+ naive subset and a CD45RA-negative memory subset were split from CD4+ cells. This TCR was sampled from a young man in good health. Some clones in this sample may be carry-over from other donors' samples. Source material: naive CD4+ T cells from PBMCs. The subset is: CD45RA+ positively selected. The genes are TRBV18 and TRBJ1-1, with no clear D. CDR3 sequence: CASSLSYGGTNTEAFF. The CDR3 DNA follows: TGTGCCAGCTCTCTGTCTTATGGAGGTACGAACACTGAAGCTTTCTTT.